This T cell receptor beta chain was retrieved from a study of shared clonotypes between healthy human individuals. Study observations and caveats: Richness estimates generally favored naive over memory subsets.

Regarding this clone: The antigen is unknown.

CCR7-negative CD45RA+ TemRA cells were combined with CD45RO+ cells to form CD8 memory. TCRdb's table, derived via immunoSEQ multiplex PCR, lists solely in-frame clones and lacks some. The sample has around 370,000 clones; 96% are singletons. The receptor was isolated from a man aged 30 to 39 in good health. Material for sequencing was memory CD8+ T cells sorted from blood. Subset meaning: CD45RO+ cells pooled with CCR7-negative TemRA cells.

In DNA form, the CDR3 reads TGTGCCAGTAGCCCCGGGACTAGGACAGATACGCAGTATTTT. Translated: CASSPGTRTDTQYF. This sequence joins TRBV19 and TRBJ2-3, with 8 bases lining up with TRBD2. The germline V gene encodes CDR1 LNHDA and CDR2 SQIVND (reference sequence). The ends lost 6 bases at V and 3 bases at J; junction bases unmatched: 5. The CDR3 is made up of 14 amino acids.